Shown below are 15 T cell receptor beta chains from a single sample sequenced in a study of CD8+CD57+ T cells in acquired aplastic anemia. TCR beta VDJ combinations and CDR3 sequences were profiled from genomic DNA. In TCRdb, the reads were re-called with MiXCR into one record per CDR3 protein. Seen here are roughly 160,000 distinct CDR3 sequences, 60% to 70% observed once, and the top ten hold about 50%. Sequencing was carried out using sorted CD4+, CD8+, or CD8+CD57+ T cells (not recorded which) from PBMCs. The receptors shown here come from a human donor in good health.

As to this clonotype: A much bigger clone sits one base away, suggesting this may be a read error. The chain employs TRBV4-2 and TRBJ1-2; D may be TRBD1 (5 bases). This CDR3 contains 13 residues. Per the germline V gene, CDR1 is LGHNA and CDR2 is YNFKEQ. The CDR3: CASSPPRGYGCTF. In DNA form, the CDR3 reads TGTGCCAGCAGTCCCCCCCGGGGCTATGGCTGCACCTTC.

The chain combines TRBV19 with TRBJ2-2; TRBD2 matches 7 bases. The CDR3 has 13 residues. Germline V gene sequence: CDR1 LNHDA, CDR2 SQIVND (reference sequence). Losses at the gene ends were 5 bases for V and 5 bases for J; bases not matched to a gene: 2. The CDR3 DNA reads as TGTGCCAGTAGTTGGGGGGGTACCGGGGAGCTGTTTTTT. Translated, it gives CASSWGGTGELFF. The full variable domain, rest sourced from reference TRBV19 and TRBJ2-2, is DGGITQSPKYLFRKEGQNVTLSCEQNLNHDAMYWYRQDPGQGLRLIYYSQIVNDFQKGDIAEGYSVSREKKESFPLTVTSAQKNPTAFYLCASSWGGTGELFFGEGSRLTVL.

V usage is TRBV20-1 and J usage is TRBJ2-1; D perhaps matches TRBD2 (6 bases). The V gene's germline CDR1 is DFQATT and CDR2 SNEGSKA (reference sequence). CDR3 length: 14 residues. Trimming cost V 4 bases and J 9 bases, with 19 bases left between them. The CDR3 spells CSAKLWDSSGEQFF. The CDR3 region has the DNA TGCAGTGCTAAACTCTGGGACTCCTCAGGTGAGCAGTTCTTC.

This clonotype has a handful of counts. The chain recombines TRBV7-9 with TRBJ2-5, with D perhaps matching TRBD1 (6 bases). V lost 3 bases and J lost 2, with 25 bases in between. The CDR3 runs 19 residues. Germline loops: CDR1 SEHNR, CDR2 FQNEAQ (reference sequence). The CDR3 sequence is CASSFWWGTPNVRQETQYF. CDR3 nucleotide sequence: TGTGCCAGCAGCTTTTGGTGGGGGACACCGAACGTACGACAAGAGACCCAGTACTTC.

This clonotype was seen just once. The rearrangement uses TRBV20-1 and TRBJ2-1; 11 positions match TRBD2. The CDR3 contains 15 residues. Trimming removed 3 bases from V and 4 bases from J; junction bases left unmatched: 5. Germline V gene lookup returns CDR1 DFQATT and CDR2 SNEGSKA (reference sequence). The CDR3 sequence is CSAREGLAAYNEQFF. CDR3 sequence (DNA): TGCAGTGCTAGGGAGGGACTAGCGGCTTACAATGAGCAGTTCTTC.

This clonotype came up many times. V usage is TRBV6-4 and J usage is TRBJ2-1; 7 positions agree with TRBD2. Trimming cost V 6 bases and J 3 bases; bases outside gene matches: 8. This CDR3 is 15 amino acids long. The V gene's germline CDR1 is MRHNA and CDR2 SNTAGT. For the CDR3, the DNA is TGTGCCAGCAGCGTCCTAGCGGAGGGCTACAATGAGCAGTTCTTC. This codes for CASSVLAEGYNEQFF.

With regard to this clonotype: A read error may produce the germline difference seen at one junction end. The chain recombines TRBV20-1 with TRBJ1-2, with a possible D match to TRBD1 (5 bases). Per germline, CDR1 DFQATT and CDR2 SNEGSKA (reference sequence). The CDR3 totals 14 residues. The CDR3 DNA is TGCAGTGCTAGTAAACTGGGCAGGGACTATGGTTACACCTTC. Amino acids: CSASKLGRDYGYTF.

The V and J genes are TRBV24-1 and TRBJ1-1, with D uncertain. This CDR3 region has 12 residues. Trimming stripped 3 bases from V and 9 bases from J, with 10 bases between. Germline V CDR1 and CDR2: KGHDR, SFDVKD. CDR3 sequence: CATSDGRNQAFF. For the CDR3, the DNA is TGTGCCACCAGTGATGGACGTAATCAAGCTTTCTTT.

This clonotype appeared a few times. V is TRBV5-4 and J is TRBJ2-3, with TRBD1 as a possible D gene (6 bases). There are 16 residues in the CDR3. From germline, CDR1 is SGHNT and CDR2 YYREEE (reference sequence). Trimming took 0 bases from V and 3 from J, leaving 14 bases between them. The CDR3 coding sequence is TGTGCCAGCAGCTTGGCCCGTCAGGGGATGACAGATACGCAGTATTTT. It codes for CASSLARQGMTDTQYF.

The rearrangement links TRBV19 to TRBJ2-3; D remains unclear. CDR1 is LNHDA and CDR2 is SQIVND in the germline V gene (reference sequence). The CDR3 has 15 amino acids. Trimming took off 7 bases at V and 3 bases at J, with 17 bases between the two ends. The CDR3 spells CASTAKEYSTDTQYF. CDR3 coding DNA: TGTGCCAGTACCGCGAAAGAGTATTCGACAGATACGCAGTATTTT.

The chain carries TRBV9 and TRBJ1-4; D not certain. Per germline, CDR1 SGDLS and CDR2 YYNGEE. The CDR3 totals 15 residues. Trimming pared 0 bases from V and 3 bases from J, leaving 9 bases between. The CDR3 spells CASSVVGSPNEKLFF. CDR3 bases: TGTGCCAGCAGCGTAGTAGGGAGTCCTAATGAAAAACTGTTTTTT.

The genes are TRBV10-3 and TRBJ1-2; maybe TRBD1 (6 bases). There are 14 residues in the CDR3. Germline CDR1 and CDR2: ENHRY and SYGVKD. The germline V and J ends were trimmed by 2 bases and 12 bases, with 19 bases remaining between them. CDR3: CAISEETGPRGHTF. In nucleotides, the CDR3 is TGTGCCATCAGTGAGGAAACAGGGCCTCGGGGCCACACCTTC.

This clonotype was detected only a few times. J is TRBJ2-3 and V is TRBV29-1; D might be TRBD1 (5 bases). CDR1 is SQVTM, CDR2 ANQGSEA, per germline. Trimming cost V 3 bases and J 6 bases, with 13 bases left between them. The CDR3 contains 13 residues. This CDR3 reads CSVDEQVLDTQYF. As DNA, the CDR3 is TGCAGCGTTGACGAACAGGTTTTGGATACGCAGTATTTT.

The V call is TRBV7-8, the J call TRBJ2-2; D ambiguous. Germline CDR1 is SGHVS and CDR2 is FQNEAQ. V dropped 1 base and J dropped 8 bases, with 8 bases sitting between them. The CDR3 is 13 amino acids. DNA for the CDR3: TGTGCCAGCAGCTTAGTTGGGTCGGGGGAGCTGTTTTTT. It codes for CASSLVGSGELFF.

The rearrangement joins TRBV15 to TRBJ1-5; D is undetermined. V was pared by 0 bases and J by 7 bases, with 19 bases between. The CDR3 is made up of 17 amino acids. Germline V gene lookup returns CDR1 LNHNV and CDR2 YYDKDF (reference sequence). DNA for the CDR3: TGTGCCACCAGCAGAGATCCTTTTTTAGGTGGAGGGCAGCCCCAGCATTTT. Protein: CATSRDPFLGGGQPQHF.